Below are 19 T cell receptor beta chains sequenced from a single sample in a study of blood T cell repertoires in COVID-19. Using immunoSEQ multiplex PCR, the repertoire was profiled, and TCRdb retains in-frame clones only, with some absent. Counted here are approximately 140,000 clones, 88% occurring once; the ten biggest clones make up about 2%. Material for sequencing was peripheral blood. These receptors came from a man in his 70s with active COVID-19.

The chain employs TRBV7-2 and TRBJ1-4; D call uncertain. V lost 2 bases, J lost 8 bases, and 9 bases lay in between. The CDR3 length is 13 residues. The V gene's germline CDR1 is SGHTA and CDR2 FQGNSA. The CDR3 nucleotides are TGTGCCAGCAGCTTAAAGAGAGGGGAAAAACTGTTTTTT. Protein: CASSLKRGEKLFF.

The CDR3 DNA follows: TGCGCCAGCAGCTATATAGCGGGAGGGAGCACAGATACGCAGTATTTT. Translated: CASSYIAGGSTDTQYF. The chain combines TRBV5-1 with TRBJ2-3; 11 bases align to TRBD2. V lost 3 bases and J lost 0; bases outside the gene matches: 3. The CDR3 extends over 16 amino acids. In germline, CDR1 is SGHRS, CDR2 YFSETQ. The full variable domain, with the rest looked up from reference TRBV5-1 and TRBJ2-3, is KAGVTQTPRYLIKTRGQQVTLSCSPISGHRSVSWYQQTPGQGLQFLFEYFSETQRNKGNFPGRFSGRQFSNSRSEMNVSTLELGDSALYLCASSYIAGGSTDTQYFGPGTRLTVL.

V and J are TRBV5-5 and TRBJ2-1, with 8 bases that match TRBD2. With V trimmed by 0 bases and J by 7 bases, 6 bases remained unmatched. The germline V gene has CDR1 SGHKS and CDR2 YYEKEE (reference sequence). This CDR3 contains 15 residues. CDR3 residues: CASSLDGGDRNEQFF. CDR3 bases: TGTGCCAGCAGCTTGGACGGGGGGGATAGGAATGAGCAGTTCTTC.

The rearrangement uses TRBV11-2 and TRBJ1-1; D might be TRBD1 (6 bases). The CDR3 totals 15 residues. Trimming took 3 bases from V and 2 from J, leaving 13 bases between them. Germline CDR1 and CDR2: SGHAT and FQNNGV. The CDR3 DNA reads as TGTGCCAGCAGCTTGAGGGGGAGCACCAACACTGAAGCTTTCTTT. Residues: CASSLRGSTNTEAFF.

V is TRBV29-1 and J is TRBJ2-7, with D possibly being TRBD2 (6 bases). Deletions cut 4 bases from V and 2 bases from J, with 18 bases between. The CDR3 runs to 15 residues. The V gene's germline CDR1 is SQVTM and CDR2 ANQGSEA. Here the CDR3 reads CSVVLSGTETYEQYF. The CDR3 DNA is TGCAGCGTTGTTCTGTCCGGGACTGAGACCTACGAGCAGTACTTC.

This clone was seen a handful of times. The chain uses TRBV30 and TRBJ1-2; D may be TRBD1 (6 bases). The V end lost 3 bases, the J end lost 7 bases, and 15 bases lay between the germline ends. Germline V gives CDR1 GTSNPN, CDR2 SVGIG (reference sequence). The CDR3 spans 13 residues. CDR3 nucleotide sequence: TGTGCCTGGAGCGGGGGGGCAGGGATTGGCTACACCTTC. It is translated as CAWSGGAGIGYTF.

The rearrangement links TRBV3-1 (or the pseudogene TRBV3-2) to TRBJ2-2, with D tentatively TRBD2 (6 bases). This CDR3 contains 15 residues. Germline CDR1 LGHDT, CDR2 YNNKEL (reference sequence). Trimming shortened V by 5 bases and J by 6 bases, and 16 bases separated the two germline ends. In DNA, the CDR3 is TGTGCCAGCAGCTCGGCCGGGAGATCGTCCGGGGAGCTGTTTTTT. It is translated as CASSSAGRSSGELFF.

This chain connects TRBV7-3 to TRBJ1-2; 8 bases match TRBD1. J gave up 1 base and V 2 bases, and 6 bases lay outside the gene matches. This CDR3 comprises 16 residues. The germline gives CDR1 SGHTA, CDR2 FQGTGA. The CDR3 sequence is CASSLFDRGVNYGYTF. Here the CDR3 DNA reads TGTGCCAGCAGCTTATTTGACAGGGGAGTTAACTATGGCTACACCTTC.

The V call is TRBV6-2 or TRBV6-3, the J call TRBJ1-5, with 7 nucleotides matching TRBD1. Losses at the gene ends were 6 bases for V and 0 bases for J; bases not matched to a gene: 14. Germline V lookup: CDR1 MNHEY, CDR2 SVGEGT. The CDR3 contains 18 residues. DNA of the CDR3: TGTGCCAGCAGCCGCGGACAGGTAATGATTGTTAGCAATCAGCCCCAGCATTTT. Its protein product is CASSRGQVMIVSNQPQHF.

This clone was observed once. V gene TRBV9 combines with J gene TRBJ1-1; 7 positions agree with TRBD1. This CDR3 comprises 15 residues. Unmatched junction bases numbered 6, after V lost 4 bases and J lost 0 bases. Per germline, CDR1 SGDLS and CDR2 YYNGEE. The CDR3 DNA sequence: TGTGCCAGCAGCACGCGACAGGGTTTGAACACTGAAGCTTTCTTT. Protein product: CASSTRQGLNTEAFF.

V gene TRBV28 combines with J gene TRBJ2-3; D may be TRBD2 (5 bases). The CDR3 has 17 residues. V was shortened by 3 bases and J by 0 bases, with 16 bases between the two germline ends. Germline V CDR1 and CDR2: MDHEN, SYDVKM. As DNA, the CDR3 is TGTGCCAGCAGTTTCAGTCCCCAGGACTCTAGCACAGATACGCAGTATTTT. Translation gives CASSFSPQDSSTDTQYF.

This chain uses TRBV28 with TRBJ1-1; the D gene is possibly TRBD1 (6 bases). Germline values: CDR1 MDHEN, CDR2 SYDVKM. The CDR3 sequence is 16 residues long. V lost 10 bases and J 3 bases, leaving 24 bases between the germline ends. The CDR3 region is CATLGASLSRDTEAFF. CDR3 nucleotide sequence: TGTGCCACCCTGGGGGCGAGCCTCTCGCGGGACACTGAAGCTTTCTTT.

The V gene is TRBV11-2, the J gene TRBJ2-1, with TRBD2 matching 11 bases. Per the germline V gene, CDR1 is SGHAT and CDR2 is FQNNGV. This CDR3 has 17 residues. V shed 4 bases, J shed 3 bases, and the junction held 8 bases outside the gene matches. CDR3 in DNA: TGTGCCAGCAGCTCCACTAGCGGGAGAGGGGTCTACAATGAGCAGTTCTTC. Translated, it gives CASSSTSGRGVYNEQFF.

The chain couples TRBV24-1 to TRBJ2-3; 12 nucleotides agree with TRBD2. The trim removed 4 bases at V and 5 bases at J, leaving 9 bases unmatched. From germline, CDR1 is KGHDR and CDR2 SFDVKD. The CDR3 contains 17 residues. CDR3: CATSDPTSGGWRDTQYF. Written as DNA, the CDR3 is TGTGCCACCAGTGACCCGACTAGCGGGGGTTGGAGAGATACGCAGTATTTT.

The chain uses TRBV2 and TRBJ2-7, with 7 bases aligning to TRBD2. The CDR3 runs 14 residues. J lost 6 bases, V lost 10 bases, and 15 bases had no gene match. Looked up from germline, CDR1 is SNHLY and CDR2 is FYNNEI. The CDR3 bases are TGTGCCACCCCCCGAGCGGGACCTCTGACCGAGCAGTACTTC. Translated, it gives CATPRAGPLTEQYF.

Concerning this clone: The same CDR3 is also encoded by other DNA sequences in this sample. The J gene is TRBJ2-1, the V gene TRBV27, with D hard to call. The CDR3 has 13 residues. V gave up 2 bases and J gave up 6 bases, with 8 bases separating them. Per germline, CDR1 MNHEY and CDR2 SMNVEV (reference sequence). The CDR3 coding sequence is TGTGCCAGCAGTTTAACGGGTGGCAATGAGCAGTTCTTC. It encodes CASSLTGGNEQFF.

The V gene is TRBV9, the J gene TRBJ2-4; D perhaps matches TRBD1 (6 bases). CDR1 and CDR2 from the germline V gene are SGDLS and YYNGEE. The CDR3 has 15 amino acids. Trimming removed 3 bases at V and 0 bases at J, with 10 bases between. This chain's CDR3 is CASSETGLAKNIQYF. The CDR3 DNA is TGTGCCAGCAGCGAGACAGGTCTAGCCAAAAACATTCAGTACTTC.

The chain uses TRBV12-3 or TRBV12-4 and TRBJ2-1, with D possibly TRBD1 on 6 matching bases. V shed 6 bases and J shed 5 bases, with 11 bases lying between them. This CDR3 is 13 amino acids long. The CDR3 spells CASSLTGNNEQFF. CDR3 nucleotides: TGTGCCAGCAGCCTTACAGGGAACAATGAGCAGTTCTTC.

V gene TRBV14 combines with J gene TRBJ2-2, with no clear D. This CDR3 has 15 residues. The V end was cut by 3 bases, the J end by 0 bases, with 8 bases between. Looked up from germline, CDR1 is SGHDN and CDR2 is FVKESK. CDR3 in DNA: TGTGCCAGCAGCCACAGGCGTACGAACACCGGGGAGCTGTTTTTT. This gives the protein CASSHRRTNTGELFF.